The 15 T cell receptor beta chains given below trace back to one sample, sequenced in a study of identifying expanded T cells in peripheral blood. The data were produced by immunoSEQ multiplex PCR, yet TCRdb's version contains in-frame clones alone and is incomplete. The sample has 55,000 to 60,000 clones, roughly 90% seen once. The specimen sequenced was blood. The receptors here all came from a person aged 18-69 years in good health.

The chain combines TRBV29-1 with TRBJ1-2, with D tentatively TRBD1 (5 bases). This CDR3 region has 12 residues. Trimming took 6 bases from V and 2 from J, leaving 10 bases between them. CDR1 is SQVTM and CDR2 is ANQGSEA in the germline V gene. Here the CDR3 DNA reads TGCAGCGTGGGGCAGTTAAACTATGGCTACACCTTC. Residues: CSVGQLNYGYTF. Supplemented by reference TRBV29-1 and TRBJ1-2, the full variable domain reads SAVISQKPSRDICQRGTSLTIQCQVDSQVTMMFWYRQQPGQSLTLIATANQGSEATYESGFVIDKFPISRPNLTFSTLTVSNMSPEDSSIYLCSVGQLNYGYTFGSGTRLTVV.

The chain links TRBV7-9 to TRBJ2-1; possibly TRBD1 for D (6 bases). Germline CDR1 SEHNR, CDR2 FQNEAQ (reference sequence). V lost 1 base to trimming and J lost 12 bases, with 10 bases between them. The CDR3 length is 12 residues. This CDR3 is CASSLEQGRQFF. CDR3 nucleotides: TGTGCCAGCAGCTTAGAACAGGGACGGCAGTTCTTC.

V usage is TRBV28 and J usage is TRBJ2-5; D remains ambiguous. The CDR3 consists of 12 residues. Per germline, CDR1 MDHEN and CDR2 SYDVKM. V was shortened by 2 bases and J by 6 bases, with 7 bases between the two germline ends. CDR3 amino acids: CASSLDKQTQYF. As DNA, the CDR3 is TGTGCCAGCAGTTTAGACAAACAGACCCAGTACTTC.

CDR3 bases: TGTGCCATCGTACAGGGGGCTGACACTGAAGCTTTCTTT. It is translated as CAIVQGADTEAFF. This chain connects TRBV30 to TRBJ1-1, with 9 bases that match TRBD1. Losses at the gene ends were 8 bases for V and 3 bases for J; bases not matched to a gene: 7. CDR1 is GTSNPN and CDR2 is SVGIG in the germline V gene (reference sequence). The length of the CDR3 is 13 residues.

The gene calls are TRBV7-6 and TRBJ2-5; 8 nucleotides align to TRBD1. V shed 5 bases and J 5 bases; nucleotides not matched to a gene: 13. Germline CDR1 is SGHVS and CDR2 is FNYEAQ. The CDR3 covers 16 residues. The DNA of the CDR3 is TGTGCCAGCAGCGCCCGGACAGGGAGAGGACTGGAGACCCAGTACTTC. Amino acid sequence: CASSARTGRGLETQYF.

This clone was counted once. The chain couples TRBV11-2 to TRBJ1-5; TRBD1 might be the D (5 bases). Trimming shortened V by 1 base and J by 7 bases, and 8 bases separated the two germline ends. Germline CDR1 and CDR2: SGHAT and FQNNGV. This CDR3 is 13 amino acids long. The CDR3 spells CASSLGGIQPQHF. For the CDR3, the DNA is TGTGCCAGCAGCTTAGGGGGGATCCAGCCCCAGCATTTT.

The genes are TRBV6-5 and TRBJ2-3; D not certain. There are 12 residues in the CDR3. V dropped 7 bases and J dropped 7 bases, with 12 bases sitting between them. Germline assignment: CDR1 MNHEY and CDR2 SVGAGI. CDR3 amino acids: CASTGSHNTQYF. The CDR3 bases are TGTGCCAGCACCGGTTCCCACAATACGCAGTATTTT.

This clone was found a few times. The chain carries TRBV6-6 and TRBJ2-2, with D possibly matching TRBD2 (6 bases). CDR3 length: 16 residues. CDR1 and CDR2 from the germline V gene are MNHNY and SVGAGI (reference sequence). V gave up 0 bases and J gave up 2 bases, with 10 bases separating them. The CDR3 protein is CASSYSGGSNTGELFF. Here the CDR3 DNA reads TGTGCCAGCAGTTACTCGGGGGGTTCCAACACCGGGGAGCTGTTTTTT.

The V and J genes are TRBV28 and TRBJ1-2, with TRBD1 identical over 10 bases. The CDR3 is made up of 15 amino acids. CDR1 is MDHEN and CDR2 is SYDVKM in the germline V gene. With 5 bases clipped from V and 2 bases from J, the junction kept 5 bases outside the gene matches. The CDR3 sequence is CASSTTGQGNYGYTF. The CDR3 DNA sequence: TGTGCCAGCAGTACAACGGGACAGGGGAACTATGGCTACACCTTC.

The DNA of the CDR3 is TGTGCCAGCAGTCCTCAGGGGGCAGTAAACACAGATACGCAGTATTTT. Protein: CASSPQGAVNTDTQYF. The chain couples TRBV28 to TRBJ2-3, with 8 bases matching TRBD1. The CDR3 loop spans 16 amino acids. Germline CDR1 and CDR2: MDHEN and SYDVKM. V shed 5 bases, J shed 2 bases, and the junction held 9 bases outside the gene matches.

The chain uses TRBV5-1 and TRBJ1-1; D may be TRBD1 (6 bases). Trimming took off 2 bases at V and 4 bases at J, with 15 bases between the two ends. The CDR3 consists of 15 residues. Germline CDR1 and CDR2: SGHRS and YFSETQ. The CDR3 protein is CASSLGGPVTTEAFF. As DNA, the CDR3 is TGCGCCAGCAGCTTAGGGGGGCCCGTGACCACTGAAGCTTTCTTT.

The CDR3 loop reads CASNPTGLETQYF. In DNA form, the CDR3 reads TGTGCCAGCAACCCTACAGGGTTAGAGACCCAGTACTTC. V is TRBV6-1 and J is TRBJ2-5; the D gene is possibly TRBD1 (6 bases). Trimming removed 7 bases from V and 4 bases from J, with 13 bases in between. The CDR3 sequence is 13 residues long. CDR1 MNHNS and CDR2 SASEGT come from the germline V gene.

The sample holds a few counts of this clone. This rearrangement joins TRBV6-5 to TRBJ2-3; either TRBD1 or TRBD2 may supply D (6 bases each). The CDR3 is 12 amino acids. V lost 6 bases, J lost 7 bases, and 11 bases lay in between. Germline CDR1 is MNHEY and CDR2 is SVGAGI. The DNA for the CDR3 is TGTGCCAGCAGGGGGGGCCGAAATACGCAGTATTTT. Its protein is CASRGGRNTQYF.

This clone turned up a few times. The V and J genes are TRBV4-1 and TRBJ2-3, with D hard to call. Germline CDR1 MGHRA, CDR2 YSYEKL. V lost 3 bases to trimming and J lost 0 bases, with 13 bases between them. This CDR3 region has 16 residues. This CDR3 is CASSHPVLSSTDTQYF. The CDR3 bases are TGCGCCAGCAGCCATCCCGTCTTATCTAGCACAGATACGCAGTATTTT.

The chain carries TRBV15 and TRBJ2-2, with no clear D. The V end lost 3 bases, the J end lost 4 bases, and 9 bases lay between the germline ends. Per germline, CDR1 LNHNV and CDR2 YYDKDF (reference sequence). CDR3 length: 14 residues. The CDR3 is CATSSHLFTGELFF. CDR3 in DNA: TGTGCCACCAGCAGCCACCTGTTCACCGGGGAGCTGTTTTTT.